Sequencing of this T cell receptor beta chain was carried out in a study of post-analysis software for immune sequencing data. The study's findings and limits: The study found TRBV5-6, TRBV5-1 and TRBV20-1 among about five TRBV segments more frequent in patients than controls. Samples prepared in the same batch strongly co-clustered by F measure.

TCR beta libraries were prepared from cDNA with unique molecular identifiers. TCRdb used MiXCR to reprocess the PCR reads, holding one entry per CDR3 protein. Among approximately 630,000 distinct CDR3 sequences listed, approximately 59% were seen once. Notes on this clonotype: What it binds is unknown.

CDR3 size: 14 residues. Germline CDR1 DFQATT, CDR2 SNEGSKA (reference sequence). Trimming left V 0 bases short and J 0 bases short, with 8 bases between. The rearrangement joins TRBV20-1 to TRBJ2-5; D not resolved. The TCR comes from a girl aged 2 to 10 with multiple sclerosis. The sequencing sample was made of blood. The chain's CDR3 is CSAREVQNQETQYF. For the CDR3, the DNA is TGCAGTGCTAGAGAGGTTCAGAACCAAGAGACCCAGTACTTC.